These 3 T cell receptor beta chains were sequenced from one sample in a study of T cells in Graves' hyperthyroidism and ophthalmopathy. Amplification yielded TCR beta CDR3 regions, with RNA transcripts as the source. When the TCR CDR3 underwent first-round RT-PCR, the HTBI primer set was used. TCRdb re-derived calls from the multiplex PCR reads in MiXCR, one entry per CDR3 protein. The table has around 440,000 distinct CDR3 sequences, approximately 15% seen once; the top ten hold roughly 13%. The sequencing input was blood. These receptors all stem from a young woman with Graves' hyperthyroidism.

This clonotype was observed many times. The V and J genes are TRBV7-6 and TRBJ2-1, with 10 positions matching TRBD1. V was pared by 5 bases and J by 3 bases, with 4 bases of the junction left unmatched. The germline V gene has CDR1 SGHVS and CDR2 FNYEAQ. The CDR3 extends over 15 amino acids. The CDR3 region has the DNA TGTGCCAGCAGCGCCCGGACAGGGGGCTACAATGAGCAGTTCTTC. This sequence encodes CASSARTGGYNEQFF.

This clonotype was recorded a few times. The chain joins TRBV5-1 to TRBJ1-2, with D maybe TRBD1 (5 bases). Germline V lookup: CDR1 SGHRS, CDR2 YFSETQ. Trimming shortened V by 2 bases and J by 4 bases, and 12 bases separated the two germline ends. This CDR3 has 14 amino acids. CDR3 bases: TGCGCCAGCAGCTTAACAGGCTTTTCCTATGGCTACACCTTC. Translated, it gives CASSLTGFSYGYTF.

This clonotype was recorded at least ten times. The J gene is TRBJ2-7, the V gene TRBV20-1; TRBD1 aligns across 9 bases. Germline CDR1 reads DFQATT; CDR2 reads SNEGSKA (reference sequence). The CDR3 extends over 14 amino acids. V lost 2 bases and J lost 2; bases outside the gene matches: 4. CDR3 protein: CSARPGQGTYEQYF. In nucleotides, the CDR3 is TGCAGTGCTAGACCGGGACAGGGAACCTACGAGCAGTACTTC.